A selection of T cell receptor beta chains follows, all from one sample in a study of blood T cell repertoires in COVID-19. Sequencing was performed with immunoSEQ multiplex PCR; in TCRdb, only in-frame clones are kept and a portion is missing. The sample consists of tens of thousands of clones, about 88% of them appearing once. The sample comprised peripheral blood. The source of these receptors is a woman aged 55-70 years with COVID-19, enrolled during active disease. Both conserved end residues are part of each CDR3. Fields, in order: D gene, J gene, CDR3 length, clone size, V gene, CDR3 DNA, CDR3 protein. D genes are given only for firm matches. Where a row states a size, it is once, few, many or the class of an expanded clone; other rows omit it.

D gene: NA; J gene: TRBJ1-4; CDR3 length: 15; clone size: NA; V gene: TRBV5-1; CDR3 DNA: TGCGCCAGCAGCTTGTCGCTGGGGGCTCAGGAAAAACTGTTTTTT; CDR3 protein: CASSLSLGAQEKLFF
D gene: NA; J gene: TRBJ1-2; CDR3 length: 14; clone size: NA; V gene: TRBV28; CDR3 DNA: TGTGCCAGCTTTGGGGGAGGGGCGGTCTATGGCTACACCTTC; CDR3 protein: CASFGGGAVYGYTF
D gene: TRBD2; J gene: TRBJ2-7; CDR3 length: 14; clone size: NA; V gene: TRBV6-2/TRBV6-3; CDR3 DNA: TGTGCCAGCAGTTACAGCGGGAGTACCTACGAGCAGTACTTC; CDR3 protein: CASSYSGSTYEQYF
D gene: NA; J gene: TRBJ1-3; CDR3 length: 14; clone size: NA; V gene: TRBV29-1; CDR3 DNA: TGCAGCGTCACCACCCCAGGGTCTGGAAACACCATATATTTT; CDR3 protein: CSVTTPGSGNTIYF
D gene: NA; J gene: TRBJ2-1; CDR3 length: 12; clone size: NA; V gene: TRBV7-9; CDR3 DNA: TGTGCCAGCAGCTTAGCTGGGCGAGAGCAGTTCTTC; CDR3 protein: CASSLAGREQFF
D gene: NA; J gene: TRBJ1-2; CDR3 length: 15; clone size: few; V gene: TRBV29-1; CDR3 DNA: TGCAGCGTTGAGGAAAGTGGAGGGCCCTACTATGGCTACACCTTC; CDR3 protein: CSVEESGGPYYGYTF
D gene: TRBD1; J gene: TRBJ1-5; CDR3 length: 14; clone size: NA; V gene: TRBV27; CDR3 DNA: TGTGCCAGCAGTAACGGACAGGGGGTACAGCCCCAGCATTTT; CDR3 protein: CASSNGQGVQPQHF
D gene: TRBD2; J gene: TRBJ2-1; CDR3 length: 15; clone size: NA; V gene: TRBV9; CDR3 DNA: TGTGCCAGCAGCGCCGAACTAGCGGGGTCTGATGAGCAGTTCTTC; CDR3 protein: CASSAELAGSDEQFF
D gene: NA; J gene: TRBJ1-5; CDR3 length: 14; clone size: NA; V gene: TRBV7-2; CDR3 DNA: TGTGCCAGCAGCTTAGCGGGGCGCAATCAGCCCCAGCATTTT; CDR3 protein: CASSLAGRNQPQHF
D gene: NA; J gene: TRBJ1-5; CDR3 length: 15; clone size: NA; V gene: TRBV2; CDR3 DNA: TGTGCCAGCAGTGGGACAGAAAATAGCAATCAGCCCCAGCATTTT; CDR3 protein: CASSGTENSNQPQHF